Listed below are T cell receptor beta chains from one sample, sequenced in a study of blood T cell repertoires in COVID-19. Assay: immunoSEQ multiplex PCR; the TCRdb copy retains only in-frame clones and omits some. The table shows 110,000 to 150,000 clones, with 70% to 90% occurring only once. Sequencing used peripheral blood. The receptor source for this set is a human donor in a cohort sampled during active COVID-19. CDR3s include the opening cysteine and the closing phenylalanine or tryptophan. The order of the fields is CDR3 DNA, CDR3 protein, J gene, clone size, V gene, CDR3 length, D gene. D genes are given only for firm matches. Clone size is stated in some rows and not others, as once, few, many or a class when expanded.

TGTGCCAGCTCCCCCTTAGGGGAAGTCACTGAAGCTTTCTTT	CASSPLGEVTEAFF	TRBJ1-1	-	TRBV18	14	-
TGCAGCGTCCAGACAGGGAGCACTGAAGCTTTCTTT	CSVQTGSTEAFF	TRBJ1-1	-	TRBV29-1	12	TRBD1
TGTGCCAGCAGCTTAGCTAACCCGCTATACGAGCAGTACTTC	CASSLANPLYEQYF	TRBJ2-7	few	TRBV7-9	14	-
TGTGCCAGCAGGGGGCTGGGGAATTCACCCCTCCACTTT	CASRGLGNSPLHF	TRBJ1-6	-	TRBV2	13	-
TGCGCCAGCAGCTTGACAGGGGTAAACACCGGGGAGCTGTTTTTT	CASSLTGVNTGELFF	TRBJ2-2	-	TRBV4-1	15	TRBD1
TGTGCCAGCAGGCGGTTTAATGAAAAACTGTTTTTT	CASRRFNEKLFF	TRBJ1-4	few	TRBV12-3/TRBV12-4	12	-
TGTGCAAGTCGCCTGCAGACTCCAAACACCTACGAGCAGTACTTC	CASRLQTPNTYEQYF	TRBJ2-7	-	TRBV12-2	15	-
TGCGCCAGCAGCGCCCGGGGGGCAGTGACAGATACGCAGTATTTT	CASSARGAVTDTQYF	TRBJ2-3	-	TRBV5-1	15	-
TGTGCCAGCAGCCAAGAGGACAGACCCTACACTGAAGCTTTCTTT	CASSQEDRPYTEAFF	TRBJ1-1	-	TRBV3-1/TRBV3-2	15	-
TGTGCCAGCAGCCCAGGACTAGCGGCTATCAATGAGCAGTTCTTC	CASSPGLAAINEQFF	TRBJ2-1	-	TRBV11-2	15	TRBD2
TGTGCCAGCAGCGCTCAGGGATTTGAGCAGTTCTTC	CASSAQGFEQFF	TRBJ2-1	-	TRBV9	12	-
TGTGCCAGCAGCCCCGGGGAGACTAGACTGGTTTGGTTCTTC	CASSPGETRLVWFF	TRBJ2-1	once	TRBV2	14	-
TGTGCCAGCACCCCGGGGGAGTCCTACAATGAGCAGTTCTTC	CASTPGESYNEQFF	TRBJ2-1	-	TRBV11-2	14	-
TGTGCCAGCAGTTTGGGTCACAGCACTGAAGCTTTCTTT	CASSLGHSTEAFF	TRBJ1-1	-	TRBV28	13	-
TGTGCCAGCAGCCGTGACAGGGGCTGGGTGGAGCCCCAGCATTTT	CASSRDRGWVEPQHF	TRBJ1-5	-	TRBV28	15	TRBD1
TGTGCCAGCAGCCCGTTTAGCGGGAGGGCCGGCAATGAGCAGTTCTTC	CASSPFSGRAGNEQFF	TRBJ2-1	-	TRBV9	16	TRBD2
TGTGCCTGGAGCATAGCGGGAGGGCCTGGGTTAACAGATACGCAGTATTTT	CAWSIAGGPGLTDTQYF	TRBJ2-3	-	TRBV30	17	TRBD2
TGTGCCAGCAGTGTATTTTCTAACTCGAACACCGGGGAGCTGTTTTTT	CASSVFSNSNTGELFF	TRBJ2-2	-	TRBV6-4	16	-
TGTGCCAGCAGCTTAGGACAGGAGTATGGCTACACCTTC	CASSLGQEYGYTF	TRBJ1-2	-	TRBV7-2	13	-
TGTGCCAGCAGTAGGGGACAGGGGGGAATTCCTCGTGGCTACACCTTC	CASSRGQGGIPRGYTF	TRBJ1-2	-	TRBV27	16	TRBD1
TGCGCCAGCAGCCAAGATAATCGGGTAGGTGAGCAGTTCTTC	CASSQDNRVGEQFF	TRBJ2-1	-	TRBV4-1	14	-
TGTGCCAGCAGATTTCTGAGCAATCAGCCCCAGCATTTT	CASRFLSNQPQHF	TRBJ1-5	-	TRBV28	13	-
TGTGCCAGCTCTCCGGACAAGAACCCCTACGAGCAGTACTTC	CASSPDKNPYEQYF	TRBJ2-7	-	TRBV18	14	-
TGTGCCACCCTAAGACAGGGTGCAAACATTCAGTACTTC	CATLRQGANIQYF	TRBJ2-4	-	TRBV19	13	TRBD1
TGTGCCAGCAGTTCCTTCGGGGAACAGGGGGCGGATCAGCCCCAGCATTTT	CASSSFGEQGADQPQHF	TRBJ1-5	-	TRBV27	17	TRBD1
TGTGCCAGCAGTTTAGACAGGGGATCCTACAATGAGCAGTTCTTC	CASSLDRGSYNEQFF	TRBJ2-1	-	TRBV28	15	TRBD1
TGTGCCAGCAGTGCTGGACTAGCGTTCCCAGATACGCAGTATTTT	CASSAGLAFPDTQYF	TRBJ2-3	once	TRBV2	15	TRBD2
TGTGCCAGCAGTCGCGGAAATCTAGCGGGAGCTGGGGGCACCCAGTACTTC	CASSRGNLAGAGGTQYF	TRBJ2-5	-	TRBV6-6	17	TRBD2
TGCAGTGCTAGTCGGCTAGCGGGAGTTGGGCAAGGGACCCAGTACTTC	CSASRLAGVGQGTQYF	TRBJ2-5	-	TRBV20-1	16	TRBD2
TGTGCCAGCAGCGCTTGGACAGGGGACAACTTCTATGGCTACACCTTC	CASSAWTGDNFYGYTF	TRBJ1-2	-	TRBV7-6	16	TRBD1
TGTGCCAGCAGCCGAAATGGACAGGGTGAGACCCAGTACTTC	CASSRNGQGETQYF	TRBJ2-5	-	TRBV7-3	14	TRBD1
TGTGCCAGTAGTATAATAGCGGGAGCCAATGAGCAGTTCTTC	CASSIIAGANEQFF	TRBJ2-1	-	TRBV19	14	TRBD2
TGTGCCAGCATTCGGGGGGGGTTCAATTCACCCCTCCACTTT	CASIRGGFNSPLHF	TRBJ1-6	-	TRBV28	14	-
TGCGCCAGCAGTCAAAACCACGGGACTAGCGGGAGGAGGTCAGAGACCCAGTACTTC	CASSQNHGTSGRRSETQYF	TRBJ2-5	-	TRBV23-1	19	TRBD2
TGTGCCAGCAGCCCAACAACAGGGACCCAAACTTACGAGCAGTACTTC	CASSPTTGTQTYEQYF	TRBJ2-7	-	TRBV7-2	16	-
TGCGCCAGCAGCCAAGATAGCCCTAGCGGGAGGGATACGCAGTATTTT	CASSQDSPSGRDTQYF	TRBJ2-3	-	TRBV4-1	16	TRBD2
TGTGCCAGCAGTGAGGTAACAGCCAATTCACCCCTCCACTTT	CASSEVTANSPLHF	TRBJ1-6	-	TRBV6-1	14	-
TGTGCCAGCAGCCTCCGGAGAGAAAAACTGTTTTTT	CASSLRREKLFF	TRBJ1-4	-	TRBV5-6	12	-
TGTGCCAGCAGCCAAGTCGCAGGACTAGCGGACTACAATGAGCAGTTCTTC	CASSQVAGLADYNEQFF	TRBJ2-1	-	TRBV14	17	TRBD2
TGTGCCAGCAGTGTTGAGGGAGGCCAGGAGCCCCAGCATTTT	CASSVEGGQEPQHF	TRBJ1-5	-	TRBV2	14	-
TGTGCCAGCAGCTTGGGGCTGGGCACAGATACGCAGTATTTT	CASSLGLGTDTQYF	TRBJ2-3	-	TRBV5-8	14	-
TGCGCCAGCAGCGTAGTGGGCTCGGGGGGGCACAAGAATGAGCAGTTCTTC	CASSVVGSGGHKNEQFF	TRBJ2-1	-	TRBV9	17	TRBD2
TGCGCCAGCAGTGAAACAGGGGGCGGCTATGGCTACACCTTC	CASSETGGGYGYTF	TRBJ1-2	-	TRBV10-2	14	TRBD1
TGTGCCAGCAGCCAGGGGGGTCGGGAGCTGTTTTTT	CASSQGGRELFF	TRBJ2-2	few	TRBV3-1/TRBV3-2	12	-
TGCGCCAGCAGTGAGGTAGCGCGTGGAGATACGCAGTATTTT	CASSEVARGDTQYF	TRBJ2-3	-	TRBV10-2	14	-
TGTGCCAGCAGTGGGGGGTATCAGCCCCAGCATTTT	CASSGGYQPQHF	TRBJ1-5	few	TRBV28	12	-
TGTGCCAGCAGGCTCAGGGCCCCCAGGACCCAGTACTTC	CASRLRAPRTQYF	TRBJ2-5	-	TRBV12-3/TRBV12-4	13	-
TGTGCCAGCAGCGAAGGACTAGCGGGAGGCTTCTCCTACGAGCAGTACTTC	CASSEGLAGGFSYEQYF	TRBJ2-7	-	TRBV7-2	17	TRBD2
TGTGCCAGCAGCCAAGGACAACGGACCGGGGAGCTGTTTTTT	CASSQGQRTGELFF	TRBJ2-2	-	TRBV3-1/TRBV3-2	14	-
TGTGCCAGCAGCTTGGTTTTATACAATGAGCAGTTCTTC	CASSLVLYNEQFF	TRBJ2-1	-	TRBV5-5	13	-
TGCGCCAGCAGCTCCTCCGGGACAGGGGGCGTGAATTCACCCCTCCACTTT	CASSSSGTGGVNSPLHF	TRBJ1-6	-	TRBV5-1	17	TRBD1
TGTGCCAGCAGCTCTCAGAACAGGGGGTTCGCTGAAGCTTTCTTT	CASSSQNRGFAEAFF	TRBJ1-1	-	TRBV5-4	15	TRBD1
TGTGCCAGCAGCTTAGAGGCTAGCGGGGCATACGAGCAGTACTTC	CASSLEASGAYEQYF	TRBJ2-7	-	TRBV11-2	15	TRBD2